These T cell receptor beta chains were read from a single sample in a study of long-term antiretroviral therapy in people with HIV. Data came from immunoSEQ multiplex PCR; TCRdb stores just in-frame clones and leaves some out. Among tens of thousands of clones listed, about 80% were seen once. Sequencing was performed on unsorted PBMCs, taken 0.3 years after starting antiretroviral therapy. These receptors were taken from a man aged 40-49 years with HIV. CDR3s include the opening cysteine and the closing phenylalanine or tryptophan. Fields, in order: clone size, J gene, CDR3 length, V gene, CDR3 protein. A row's size may be missing; if present it is once, few, many or a size class.

>-|TRBJ1-2|19|TRBV4-2
CASSQALIPREAINYGYTF
>-|TRBJ2-7|16|TRBV4-1
CASSQEGTSGSYEQYF
>few|TRBJ1-1|12|TRBV21-1
CASSKGNTEAFF
>-|TRBJ1-1|13|TRBV30
CAWNRQGNTEAFF
>-|TRBJ2-7|14|TRBV11-2
CASSLSSGAYEQYF
>-|TRBJ1-2|15|TRBV5-5
CASSTSFGSYYGYTF
>-|TRBJ1-4|16|TRBV5-1
CASSLAPGGGNEKLFF
>-|TRBJ1-3|14|TRBV5-6
CASSLRQAPNTIYF
>-|TRBJ2-2|16|TRBV27
CASSLASWALTGELFF
>-|TRBJ2-3|14|TRBV18
CASSPPISTDTQYF
>few|TRBJ1-1|15|TRBV10-3
CAISESRTGNTEAFF
>-|TRBJ1-6|13|TRBV7-9
CASSLEVDSPLHF
>-|TRBJ2-7|14|TRBV6-6
CASSLAGALDEQYF